This T cell receptor (beta chain) was captured by sequencing in a study of T cell responses to AZD1222 COVID-19 vaccine. Study-wide results and caveats: Regions 160-218 and 743-854 dominated among vaccine-associated CD4 TCRs spanning spike.

Generated by immunoSEQ multiplex PCR, the TCRdb table keeps only in-frame clones and is missing some. This table has roughly 180,000 clones, over 85% appearing once. CDR3 size: 13 residues. The V end lost 3 bases, the J end lost 0 bases, and 4 bases lay between the germline ends. The germline CDR1 and CDR2 sequences are SGHAT and FQDESV (reference sequence). In the case of this clone: Its antigen is not known.

The gene calls are TRBV11-1 and TRBJ2-3; no clear D. The receptor was isolated from an adult who received the MenACWY meningococcal vaccine as a control. The specimen was peripheral blood, collected 28 days after the second dose of the MenACWY control vaccine. The CDR3 DNA sequence: TGTGCCAGCAGCTTCCATAGCACAGATACGCAGTATTTT. This gives the protein CASSFHSTDTQYF.